The T cell receptor (beta chain) under discussion was sequenced for a study of shared clonotypes between healthy human individuals. In the case of this clone: Its antigen is unknown.

The CDR3 length is 16 residues. J lost 1 base, V lost 5 bases, and 4 bases had no gene match. Germline V lookup: CDR1 SEHNR, CDR2 FQNEAQ (reference sequence). Samples underwent the assay at deep level. The data were produced by immunoSEQ multiplex PCR, yet TCRdb's version contains in-frame clones alone and is incomplete. The table has 1,500,000 or so clones, 98% to 99% seen once; the top ten hold roughly 0.35%. Study conclusions and caveats: Lower generation probabilities were found for non-shared clonotypes than for those shared by all four donors.

CD4+ cells were split into CD45RA+ naive and CD45RA-negative memory subsets. The clonotype comes from a man aged 30 to 39 in good health. Sequenced sample: naive CD4+ T cells sorted from blood. The subset here: CD45RA+ positively selected. This chain connects TRBV7-9 to TRBJ2-1; 11 nucleotides line up with TRBD2. CDR3 DNA sequence: TGTGCCAGCAGCCGGACTAGCGGGTGGTCCTACAATGAGCAGTTCTTC. This encodes CASSRTSGWSYNEQFF.